This T cell receptor beta chain stems from a study of cytomegalovirus exposure and HLA in healthy donors (TCRdb year 2017). Context from the whole study: In an earlier analysis of some 610 of the donors, roughly 300 Gb of sequence data and 100 million or so unique TCR beta sequences from about 190 million T cells were reported. The study aimed to test whether signatures of past pathogen exposure could be identified by cataloging public T cell receptors. An earlier analysis of 587 of the donors used high-throughput TCR beta sequencing to judge whether each TCR beta V gene segment behaved as functional or pseudogenic. An early release covering roughly 640 HLA-typed donors comprised 300 to 350 gigabases of sequencing data and roughly 85 million unique TCR sequences. Rather than drawing on any new phenotypic data, the later analysis identified candidate immune exposures from TCR beta sequences and the way those sequences occurred across donors. Using immunosequencing, the study profiled T cell repertoires from around 670 subjects and related those repertoires to cytomegalovirus serostatus. Among the roughly 430 genotyped donors, approximately 81% belonged to the genetic ancestry cluster associated with self-reported Caucasian donors. Because of strong linkage in the cohort, a few DR-DQ haplotypes were treated as single units for association and clustering. Across 398 genotyped donors of the cohort, an average of about 250,000 unique TCR beta nucleotide sequences per donor were sequenced, and roughly a sixth of those sequences were non-productive. To predict cytomegalovirus infection status, the study combined high-throughput TCR immunosequencing, statistical association of individual TCRs with disease status, and machine learning. Genome-wide SNP genotypes for about 65% of the roughly 670 donors were used in a later genetic analysis, which treated that subset as a discovery cohort. HLA typing covered class I and class II loci at four-digit resolution. Donor age, sex, ethnicity and CMV serostatus were compiled together with the repertoire data. The number of donors typed differed by locus, with roughly 620-630 for A, B, C, DRB1 and DQB1, around 500 for DQA1, 600 to 610 for DPA1, and over 400 for DPB1. A separate validation cohort of 100 to 150 different subjects was used in addition to the 666-subject first cohort. To study patterns of TCR occurrence, a later analysis re-analyzed previously published TCR beta repertoires from just over 650 donors and added high-resolution HLA genotyping. Every discovery cohort repertoire had been produced on one sequencing platform. Study-wide conclusions, independent of this receptor: Strong co-occurrence of HLA alleles, especially DR and DQ, made assigning TCR associations to individual alleles difficult. About 17 rarely observed V segments, including chromosome 9 orphons, were excluded from the earlier analysis of approximately 600 of the donors because counts were too low. The sequencing pipeline was judged likely to have produced a cluster of highly shared sequence variants as a technical artifact. A later genetic analysis associated a missense DCLRE1C variant with V-gene and J-gene trimming of TCR beta chains, and an independent cohort replicated the association. It was suggested by the authors that the approach could potentially be generalized to other disease states and immunological phenotypes. Some IMGT-functional V segments, including TRBV6-2 and TRBV6-3, could not be distinguished by the 87-base-pair reads and were therefore excluded. In a later analysis, about 16,000 TCR beta sequences were associated with specific HLA alleles at a false discovery rate of 0.05. A later analysis found that most CMV-associated TCR beta chains appeared HLA-restricted, with HLA associations seemingly driven largely by CMV exposure. A few of the identified cytomegalovirus-associated TCR beta chains were confirmed in vitro to be specific for cytomegalovirus antigens. A further reported finding was that TCR beta sequences accurately predicted the HLA-A and HLA-B alleles for most subjects in the first cohort. In a later genetic analysis, fewer N-insertions in productive TCRs were reported among donors in an Asian-associated ancestry cluster than the roughly 700-donor mean. Several of the top co-occurrence clusters appeared to be linked to parvovirus B19, influenza, CMV and Epstein-Barr virus, according to a later analysis. Because some donors lacked HLA typing at each locus, the association tests relied only on the typed subset. Roughly uniform sequencing depth across donors was assumed in presence/absence analyses, although this assumption may not hold. While some public TCRs were present in many individuals, most TCR sequences turned up only very rarely across donors. The only immune exposure information available for the cohort was CMV serostatus. In an earlier analysis of around 600 of the donors, most TCR beta V segments appeared in productive rearrangements about 90% or about 30% of the time, broadly matching IMGT annotations. A total of roughly 160 TCR beta chains were listed by the study as associated with cytomegalovirus. In a later analysis, HLA-associated TCR beta chains showed more clonal expansion and lower generation probabilities than non-associated chains that were equally common. Only TCR beta chains were sequenced in this cohort, and the absence of alpha or paired-chain data limited detectable features. Cytomegalovirus status was reported to be diagnosed by the classifier with high specificity and sensitivity in both the original and validation cohorts. Linkage disequilibrium might explain the correlated functional status among segregating V segments, but an unknown experimental factor could not be excluded. In a later analysis, the rate of TCR association differed among HLA loci, with DRB1 alleles having the most associated TCRs and HLA-C alleles having the fewest.

Library preparation used the immunoSEQ multiplex PCR assay. The multiplex PCR relied on a mix of 60 forward primers for TCR Vbeta segments and 13 reverse primers for TCR Jbeta segments. Amplification of the CDR3 region of rearranged TCR beta genes was performed with a multiplex PCR assay on genomic DNA. Amplified TCR beta libraries were sequenced as 87-base-pair reads on the Illumina HiSeq System. Processing in the source paper ran as follows. In a later analysis, 77 million or so unique TCR beta chains were counted across the roughly 610 repertoires, and approximately 11 million of these chains were shared by at least two donors. A nearest-neighbor algorithm error-corrected the raw reads and collapsed the reads into unique sequences, merging closely related sequences to remove PCR and sequencing errors. Alignment of CDR3 sequences to IMGT reference sequences was used to assign V, D and J gene segments. For a sequence to be retained, at least a six-nucleotide match to both a V gene segment and a J gene segment was required. A rearrangement counted as productive if the CDR3 had no stop codons and remained in frame with V and J, and every other rearrangement counted as non-productive. Following IMGT convention, CDR3 was defined as the stretch from the second conserved V-encoded cysteine to the conserved J-encoded phenylalanine. The earlier analysis of fewer than 700 of the donors excluded sequences that lacked an unambiguous match to a single V gene segment. An earlier analysis of 587 of the donors called V segments functional above 56.7% productive rearrangements and segregating when the between-donor standard deviation exceeded 5%. To diagnose cytomegalovirus status from the catalog of TCR beta chain sequences, a statistical classification framework was built. V and J gene assignment, in a later analysis, came from comparing TCR nucleotide sequences with IMGT/GENE-DB human TR gene sequences. In a later analysis, CDR3 sequences and most-parsimonious VDJ recombination scenarios were assigned using the TCRdist pipeline. In a later analysis, every TCR beta chain was defined by the combination of its CDR3 amino acid sequence and its V-gene family, and reads without a unique V-gene family were dropped. In a later analysis, a few hundred highly shared, low-generation-probability nucleotide sequences were removed to address suspected cross-contamination and a sequencing artifact. In a later analysis, a clonal expansion index was calculated for each public chain from normalized within-repertoire ranks of inferred template counts. Generation probabilities in a later analysis came from a VDJ recombination model fitted to out-of-frame rearrangements, and those results were checked against IGoR. In a later analysis, TCR-TCR, TCR-HLA and TCR-CMV co-occurrence was scored with hypergeometric tests, and a repertoire-size bias correction was applied to TCR pairs. False discovery rates were estimated in a later analysis by permuting HLA or CMV assignments 20 times. In a later analysis, co-occurring TCRs were grouped with DBSCAN, and TCRdist sequence similarity was added when clustering was performed within HLA-allele-positive subsets. Repertoires with fewer than 30,000 or more than 120,000 public chains were left out of co-occurrence clustering, as were five repertoires with anomalous nucleotide sharing. The clones in this table, taken by TCRdb from immuneACCESS, are in-frame only. Not every clone is retained; where verified, under half of the shortfall comes from an unresolved V gene, and the cause of the rest is unknown. V and J calls plus clone size are reproduced from that table; the DNA served to infer D and trimming. This sample holds about 80,000 clones; over 60% were observed only once. The ten top clones hold 3.5% to 4.5% of the sample.

In total, roughly 670 healthy bone marrow donors made up the cohort. At the time of sampling, every cohort member was nominally healthy, though immune exposures that went unrecorded were likely present. The donor tested CMV seropositive and was one of the 289 seropositive cohort members. Every donor gave a peripheral blood sample, and the peripheral blood mononuclear cells from that sample were used for TCR beta sequencing. The Qiagen DNeasy Blood Extraction Kit was used to extract genomic DNA from the blood cell samples. The CDR3 covers 18 residues, taking in both the cysteine and the phenylalanine. Kept here is only the CDR3 DNA, which spans 54 bases and is read in frame from base 1. Looking up the germline V gene (reference sequence) yields CDR1 MNHEY and CDR2 SMNVEV. The V end gives up 5 bases and the J end 3 bases, leaving 11 bases in the junction not matched to a gene. This clone was seen more than once but under ten times. There is no known antigen for this receptor. Base qualities are not at hand, and no much larger clone is one base apart.

The chain is assembled from TRBV27 and TRBJ2-6; 9 bases in between match TRBD1. Sequenced sample: PBMCs. This receptor was identified in a male donor in good health and CMV-seropositive. The nucleotide sequence reads TGTGCCAGCAGTACAAGTCCGGGACAGGGCCGTGGGGCCAACGTCCTGACTTTC. Its translation reads: CASSTSPGQGRGANVLTF.